This T cell receptor beta chain appears in the sequencing data of a study of T cell repertoires in cytomegalovirus infection. The overall study: TCR beta signatures that were public indicated CMV infection and matching HLA type.

Regarding the study as a whole: Across the ex vivo response, the dominant clonotypes were HLA-C-restricted CMV-specific TCR beta clonotypes. Summed frequency of shared TCR beta families picked out CMV carriers who also had the relevant HLA.

TCRdb used MiXCR to reprocess the reads, holding one entry per CDR3 protein. Found here are approximately 140,000 distinct CDR3 sequences, approximately 8.8% of them singletons; the top ten hold around 9.1%. This clonotype was seen ten or more times. The antigen remains unidentified. The sample was PBMCs. The TCR originated in a human donor in good health (CMV status not recorded). Some clones in this sample may be carry-over from other donors' samples.

The CDR3 DNA is TGCGCCAGCAGCTTGAAAGGGGGCAATCAGCCCCAGCATTTT. Translation: CASSLKGGNQPQHF. The rearrangement links TRBV5-1 to TRBJ1-5; tentative D call: TRBD1 (5 bases). The CDR3 has 14 amino acids. The V and J ends lost 1 base and 2 bases respectively, with 7 bases between them. Per germline, CDR1 SGHRS and CDR2 YFSETQ.